These 3 T cell receptor beta chains were sequenced from one sample in a study of early T cells in non-severe SARS-CoV-2 infection. Via MiXCR, TCRdb re-called the 5' RACE reads, giving one row per CDR3 protein. In the table there are around 82,000 distinct CDR3 sequences, around 12% of which are singletons. The specimen was whole blood. Receptor source: an adult who was a healthcare worker with PCR-confirmed SARS-CoV-2 infection or an uninfected control (not recorded which).

This clonotype has only a few counts. The chain combines TRBV24-1 with TRBJ2-5; maybe TRBD2 (6 bases). Germline CDR1 reads KGHDR; CDR2 reads SFDVKD. V gave up 9 bases and J gave up 4 bases, with 11 bases separating them. CDR3 length equals 12 residues. CDR3 amino acids: CATGGMGETQYF. The CDR3 DNA follows: TGTGCCACCGGGGGGATGGGAGAGACCCAGTACTTC.

This clonotype occurred many times. This chain connects TRBV18 to TRBJ1-5; no clear D. Trimming removed 2 bases at V and 4 bases at J, with 12 bases between. This CDR3 is 15 amino acids long. Germline V CDR1 and CDR2: KGHSH, LQKENI. Written as DNA, the CDR3 is TGTGCCAGCTCACCAATGGGCACCTTAAATCAGCCCCAGCATTTT. It is translated as CASSPMGTLNQPQHF.

At least ten counts were recorded for this clonotype. The J gene is TRBJ1-1, the V gene TRBV7-9; unclear D gene. V lost 3 bases, J lost 2 bases, and 4 bases lay in between. Looked up from germline, CDR1 is SEHNR and CDR2 is FQNEAQ (reference sequence). The CDR3 runs 12 residues. CDR3 in amino acids: CASSLSNTEAFF. CDR3 nucleotide sequence: TGTGCCAGCAGCTTGAGCAACACTGAAGCTTTCTTT.